Listed here are 24 T cell receptor beta chains from one sample, sequenced in a study of cytomegalovirus exposure and HLA in healthy donors. The PCR ran on 60 Vbeta and 13 Jbeta primers. Using immunoSEQ multiplex PCR, the repertoire was profiled, and TCRdb retains in-frame clones only, with some absent. The table has 130,000 to 150,000 clones, approximately 84% seen once. The sequenced sample consisted of PBMCs. These receptors all stem from a woman aged 60-75 years in good health and CMV-seropositive.

V gene TRBV19 combines with J gene TRBJ1-5; D remains ambiguous. The CDR3 loop spans 12 amino acids. The germline gives CDR1 LNHDA, CDR2 SQIVND (reference sequence). Deletions cut 1 base from V and 5 bases from J, with 3 bases between. CDR3 DNA sequence: TGTGCCAGTAGTATAGTAGATCAGCCCCAGCATTTT. It is translated as CASSIVDQPQHF.

The chain uses TRBV7-9 and TRBJ2-7; 7 bases line up with TRBD2. The ends lost 5 bases at V and 4 bases at J; junction bases unmatched: 11. CDR1 is SEHNR and CDR2 is FQNEAQ in the germline V gene (reference sequence). The CDR3 length is 15 residues. The CDR3 DNA sequence: TGTGCCAGCAGCCCGCTGAGCGGCGGGAGTTACGAGCAGTACTTC. This encodes CASSPLSGGSYEQYF.

Points on this clone: A read error may account for a junction end that differs from germline. CDR3 nucleotides: TGTGCTAGCAGCTTAGATGGCGGGAGGTCGGCTACGCAGTATTTT. Protein sequence: CASSLDGGRSATQYF. V is TRBV7-7 and J is TRBJ2-3; the match to TRBD2 covers 8 bases. This CDR3 contains 15 residues. Per the germline V gene, CDR1 is SSHAT and CDR2 is FNYEAQ (reference sequence).

This clone was observed a handful of times. V usage is TRBV25-1 and J usage is TRBJ2-5; 7 positions match TRBD1. The V segment lost 2 bases and the J segment 14 bases; nucleotides outside the gene matches: 5. CDR3 size: 11 residues. CDR1 and CDR2 from the germline V gene are MGHDK and SYGVNS. CDR3 nucleotide sequence: TGTGCCAGCAGTGAAGAGGGGGCACACTACTTC. Its translation is CASSEEGAHYF.

The chain has TRBV19 and TRBJ2-4; D is unresolved. V was cut by 4 bases and J by 3 bases, with 13 bases left in between. This CDR3 is built from 15 residues. CDR1 LNHDA and CDR2 SQIVND come from the germline V gene (reference sequence). The CDR3 DNA is TGTGCCAGTAGTACATCCAGGTTGGGCAAAAACATTCAGTACTTC. Translation: CASSTSRLGKNIQYF.

The chain uses TRBV28 and TRBJ1-2, with D possibly TRBD1 on 6 matching bases. The CDR3 has 14 residues. Trimming pared 2 bases from V and 5 bases from J, leaving 12 bases between. Germline V gene lookup returns CDR1 MDHEN and CDR2 SYDVKM. CDR3 sequence (DNA): TGTGCCAGCAGTTTAAGGGGTAGGGGGTATGGCTACACCTTC. It encodes CASSLRGRGYGYTF.

This clone was detected only a few times. The chain carries TRBV10-3 and TRBJ1-1; 8 bases line up with TRBD1. The J segment lost 1 base and the V segment lost 6 bases, leaving 4 bases of the junction unmatched. Germline lookup yields CDR1 ENHRY and CDR2 SYGVKD. The CDR3 has 14 amino acids. The CDR3 sequence is CAISRDRKNTEAFF. The CDR3, as DNA: TGTGCCATCAGCCGGGACAGGAAGAACACTGAAGCTTTCTTT.

The rearrangement joins TRBV6-1 to TRBJ1-1; D is unclear. Germline CDR1 MNHNS, CDR2 SASEGT. V was trimmed by 9 bases and J by 1 base, leaving 15 bases between them. The CDR3 loop spans 14 amino acids. CDR3 sequence: CASAEFHRNTEAFF. As DNA, the CDR3 is TGTGCCAGTGCCGAGTTTCACCGGAACACTGAAGCTTTCTTT.

The CDR3 is CASSLMGQGPSEQYF. For the CDR3, the DNA is TGTGCCAGCAGCCTCATGGGACAGGGTCCCAGCGAGCAGTACTTC. V gene TRBV11-3 combines with J gene TRBJ2-7; TRBD1 matches 9 bases. The J segment lost 6 bases and the V segment lost 5 bases, leaving 11 bases of the junction unmatched. Germline lookup yields CDR1 SGHNT and CDR2 YENEEA. The CDR3 contains 15 residues.

The CDR3 DNA reads TGTGCCAGCTCTTCCCCGAATCCGGGAGTGAATTTAGATACGCAGTATTTT. Translating gives CASSSPNPGVNLDTQYF. The rearrangement uses TRBV18 and TRBJ2-3, with D maybe TRBD2 (6 bases). The V gene lost 6 bases and the J gene lost 5 bases, with 24 bases spanning the gap. The germline V gene has CDR1 KGHSH and CDR2 LQKENI. The CDR3 has 17 amino acids.

In this sample, this clone turned up a few times. The chain is built from TRBV11-2 and TRBJ2-6, with D unclear. This CDR3 comprises 15 residues. Deletions cut 2 bases from V and 0 bases from J, with 5 bases between. The germline V gene encodes CDR1 SGHAT and CDR2 FQNNGV. CDR3 DNA: TGTGCCAGCAGCTTAATGAGCTCTGGGGCCAACGTCCTGACTTTC. It translates to CASSLMSSGANVLTF.

V usage is TRBV19 and J usage is TRBJ2-7; tentative D call: TRBD2 (5 bases). The ends were cut back, 5 bases at V and 7 bases at J, with 18 bases in the middle. In germline, CDR1 is LNHDA, CDR2 SQIVND (reference sequence). The CDR3 covers 14 residues. The CDR3 DNA reads TGTGCCAGTAGTCAGTCTCGAGGCTCGGGAGAGCAGTACTTC. This encodes CASSQSRGSGEQYF.

The genes are TRBV7-9 and TRBJ2-7; 9 bases are a match to TRBD1. The CDR3 covers 16 residues. J gave up 4 bases and V 5 bases, and 12 bases lay outside the gene matches. Germline V gene data show CDR1 as SEHNR and CDR2 as FQNEAQ (reference sequence). The CDR3, as DNA: TGTGCCAGCAGCCCCCGTTCCTCGGGACAGGGTTACGAGCAGTACTTC. Translated: CASSPRSSGQGYEQYF.

The CDR3 DNA follows: TGTGCTATCGCGCTCGGGACAGGGGCTGGTAATGAGCAGTTCTTC. Encoded protein: CAIALGTGAGNEQFF. V and J are TRBV7-7 and TRBJ2-1; TRBD1 aligns across 10 bases. The CDR3 length is 15 residues. Germline CDR1 is SSHAT and CDR2 is FNYEAQ (reference sequence). The full variable domain, its missing parts supplied by reference TRBV7-7 and TRBJ2-1, is GAGVSQSPRYKVTKRGQDVTLRCDPISSHATLYWYQQALGQGPEFLTYFNYEAQPDKSGLPSDRFSAERPEGSISTLTIQRTEQRDSAMYRCAIALGTGAGNEQFFGPGTRLTVL.

The V and J genes are TRBV4-2 and TRBJ2-7; D is unresolved. Germline CDR1 is LGHNA and CDR2 is YNFKEQ. The CDR3 runs to 13 residues. Trimming removed 3 bases at V and 7 bases at J, with 13 bases between. CDR3 sequence: CASSHPDSSEQYF. For the CDR3, the DNA is TGTGCCAGCAGCCACCCAGACTCGTCGGAGCAGTACTTC.

This sequence joins TRBV11-2 and TRBJ1-1; D is possibly TRBD1 (6 bases). Germline loops: CDR1 SGHAT, CDR2 FQNNGV. V dropped 0 bases and J dropped 4 bases, with 15 bases sitting between them. CDR3 length: 16 residues. CDR3 sequence reads: CASSLDVNRVATEAFF. Here the CDR3 DNA reads TGTGCCAGCAGCTTAGATGTTAACAGGGTGGCCACTGAAGCTTTCTTT.

The chain links TRBV6-5 to TRBJ2-2, with 10 positions matching TRBD2. The CDR3 contains 15 residues. The germline V gene encodes CDR1 MNHEY and CDR2 SVGAGI. The ends lost 6 bases at V and 4 bases at J; junction bases unmatched: 5. In DNA form, the CDR3 reads TGTGCCAGCAGGACCCTAGCGGGAGTCACCGGGGAGCTGTTTTTT. Protein: CASRTLAGVTGELFF.

The chain uses TRBV7-9 and TRBJ1-2; tentative D call: TRBD1 (6 bases). CDR1 is SEHNR, CDR2 FQNEAQ, per germline (reference sequence). Trimming pared 5 bases from V and 3 bases from J, leaving 10 bases between. There are 13 residues in the CDR3. The CDR3 DNA is TGTGCCAGCAGCCAAGGACAGTACTATGGCTACACCTTC. Translated: CASSQGQYYGYTF.

This chain uses TRBV19 with TRBJ2-7, with 7 nucleotides matching TRBD1. V shed 5 bases, J shed 0 bases, and the junction held 10 bases outside the gene matches. This CDR3 is 16 amino acids long. Per germline, CDR1 LNHDA and CDR2 SQIVND (reference sequence). This CDR3 reads CASSSTGTVSSYEQYF. The CDR3 DNA sequence: TGTGCCAGTAGTTCCACCGGGACAGTGAGCTCCTACGAGCAGTACTTC.

The DNA of the CDR3 is TGTGCCAGCAGCCCCCTCTCCGGGACAGGGAGGACCTACGAGCAGTACTTC. This codes for CASSPLSGTGRTYEQYF. The V gene is TRBV5-6, the J gene TRBJ2-7, with 9 bases aligning to TRBD1. In germline, CDR1 is SGHDT, CDR2 YYEEEE. The CDR3 sequence is 17 residues long. After removal of 4 bases from V and 2 bases from J, the junction contained 13 bases not matched to a gene.

In its sample, this clone was seen a few times. The rearrangement uses TRBV5-4 and TRBJ2-1; 8 bases agree with TRBD2. V lost 4 bases and J lost 4; bases outside the gene matches: 7. Germline loops: CDR1 SGHNT, CDR2 YYREEE (reference sequence). The CDR3 sequence is 15 residues long. The CDR3 protein is CASSPDGTRYNEQFF. CDR3 sequence (DNA): TGTGCCAGCAGCCCGGACGGGACTAGGTACAATGAGCAGTTCTTC. Using reference TRBV5-4 and TRBJ2-1 for the parts outside the CDR3, the full variable domain is ETGVTQSPTHLIKTRGQQVTLRCSSQSGHNTVSWYQQALGQGPQFIFQYYREEENGRGNFPPRFSGLQFPNYSSELNVNALELDDSALYLCASSPDGTRYNEQFFGPGTRLTVL.

This clone was seen only once. This sequence joins TRBV27 and TRBJ2-1; D may be TRBD1 (6 bases). V was trimmed by 6 bases and J by 7 bases, leaving 13 bases between them. From germline, CDR1 is MNHEY and CDR2 SMNVEV (reference sequence). CDR3 length: 13 residues. The CDR3 sequence is CASRDLQGNEQFF. The CDR3 region has the DNA TGTGCCAGCAGGGACTTGCAGGGGAATGAGCAGTTCTTC.

In its sample, this clone was seen a few times. J is TRBJ1-1 and V is TRBV7-9, with D possibly TRBD1 on 5 matching bases. CDR1 and CDR2 from the germline V gene are SEHNR and FQNEAQ (reference sequence). Between the trimmed V and J ends, which lost 5 bases and 5 bases, there was a span of 21 bases. There are 16 residues in the CDR3. CDR3 amino acids: CASSPPFGGAGTEAFF. The CDR3 bases are TGTGCCAGCAGCCCACCCTTTGGGGGAGCGGGGACTGAAGCTTTCTTT.

This clone has a single count. V usage is TRBV15 and J usage is TRBJ1-1, with D hard to call. Germline loops: CDR1 LNHNV, CDR2 YYDKDF (reference sequence). Between the trimmed V and J ends, which lost 5 bases and 0 bases, there was a span of 13 bases. CDR3 size: 15 residues. This CDR3 reads CATSHLDSVNTEAFF. As DNA, the CDR3 is TGTGCCACCAGCCACCTGGACTCGGTGAACACTGAAGCTTTCTTT.